This TCR beta chain is from a study of T-cell memory formation after mild COVID-19. TCRdb analysed the 5' RACE reads with MiXCR anew, one entry per CDR3 protein. The sample gives roughly 400,000 distinct CDR3 sequences, approximately 15% of which show up once; under 25% is in the top ten. CDR3 length: 16 amino acids. The sample consisted of PBMCs or a T cell subset sorted from them (not recorded which). V usage is TRBV21-1 and J usage is TRBJ1-3; the table's D call TRBD1 went unverified against the DNA. TRBV21-1 is noted as a pseudogene. The receptor was isolated from a young man who had mild COVID-19 (a few samples of this study predate the infection). Cell type and time point are not known. CDR3 nucleotide sequence: TGTGCCAGCAGCAAAGTGGGACAGTCCCCTGGAAACACCATATATTTT. Residues: CASSKVGQSPGNTIYF.